This T cell receptor (beta chain) was captured by sequencing in a study of regulatory T cells in long-lasting Graves disease. This clonotype was counted many times. Time point here: persistent/refractory GD, antithyroid drugs over 5 years with positive TRAb. The TCR library used RNA extracted from PBMCs. The V and J ends lost 5 bases and 7 bases respectively, with 17 bases between them. This CDR3 has 14 residues. Germline values: CDR1 SNHLY, CDR2 FYNNEI. Arm-PCR with iRepertoire HTBI primers amplified the CDR3 regions for these TCR beta libraries. MiXCR was run by TCRdb on the multiplex PCR reads, yielding one entry per CDR3 protein. The repertoire holds 650,000 to 850,000 distinct CDR3 sequences, with approximately 29% as singletons.

The specimen comprised peripheral blood mononuclear cells (PBMCs), sampled when the disease was refractory, from a patient treated with antithyroid drugs. J is TRBJ1-2 and V is TRBV2; D is possibly TRBD1 (6 bases). This TCR was recovered from a female donor with Graves disease. CDR3 residues: CASSPQGGASGYTF. CDR3 bases: TGTGCCAGCAGTCCCCAAGGGGGGGCGAGTGGCTACACCTTC.